This TCR beta chain was recorded in a study of blood T cells in healthy people across ages. Study-level points and caveats: It was not possible, with unsorted PBMCs, to conclusively compare naive and antigen-experienced cells.

The V gene lost 8 bases and the J gene lost 0 bases, with 13 bases spanning the gap. The germline gives CDR1 MNHEY, CDR2 SVGEGT. CDR3 length: 14 amino acids. With a J-beta primer mix and a sample-barcoded 5' primer, a second PCR ran about 7 to 11 cycles. Each CDR3 protein is one row after TCRdb ran MiXCR on the 5' RACE reads. The sample shows 450,000 to 700,000 distinct CDR3 sequences, 27% of them seen only once. Concerning this clonotype itself: Its antigen is unknown.

The V gene is TRBV6-2 or TRBV6-3, the J gene TRBJ1-1; D is uncertain. The sequenced material came from blood. This TCR was sampled from a woman aged 70 to 79 in good health. The CDR3 DNA is TGTGCCAGCGGGCGGAGCCGCTTGAACACTGAAGCTTTCTTT. This sequence encodes CASGRSRLNTEAFF.